The next 25 T cell receptor beta chains were all read from a single sample in a study of blood T cell repertoires in COVID-19. The table came from immunoSEQ multiplex PCR; TCRdb's copy has only in-frame clones and leaves some out. This table holds over 110,000 clones, 81% found once. What was sequenced was peripheral blood. The source of these receptors is a human donor in a cohort sampled during active COVID-19.

The chain has TRBV6-5 and TRBJ2-7, with TRBD1 identical over 10 bases. The CDR3 is 13 residues long. Germline V CDR1 and CDR2: MNHEY, SVGAGI. V trimming: 6 bases; J trimming: 5 bases; junction bases outside the gene matches: 4. The CDR3 is CASRTTGGDEQYF. The CDR3 nucleotides read TGTGCCAGCAGGACGACAGGGGGCGACGAGCAGTACTTC.

The rearrangement links TRBV5-1 to TRBJ2-5; 9 bases line up with TRBD1. J lost 1 base, V lost 0 bases, and 7 bases had no gene match. There are 17 residues in the CDR3. Germline V lookup: CDR1 SGHRS, CDR2 YFSETQ. The CDR3 sequence is CASSLGTGGGGQETQYF. CDR3 coding DNA: TGCGCCAGCAGCTTGGGAACAGGGGGCGGAGGCCAAGAGACCCAGTACTTC.

This sequence joins TRBV6-6 and TRBJ2-1; TRBD1 agrees at 7 bases. This CDR3 is built from 14 residues. The germline V gene encodes CDR1 MNHNY and CDR2 SVGAGI (reference sequence). J gave up 4 bases and V 8 bases, and 8 bases lay outside the gene matches. In nucleotides, the CDR3 is TGTGCCAGCTGCCAAGGGACAGTGTACAATGAGCAGTTCTTC. Its translation: CASCQGTVYNEQFF.

This rearrangement joins TRBV11-2 to TRBJ2-5, with D tentatively TRBD1 (5 bases). The germline V gene encodes CDR1 SGHAT and CDR2 FQNNGV. This CDR3 has 14 amino acids. V gave up 5 bases and J gave up 5 bases, with 15 bases separating them. The CDR3 loop is CASSPQRQLETQYF. For the CDR3, the DNA is TGTGCCAGCAGCCCACAACGACAGTTGGAGACCCAGTACTTC.

This chain uses TRBV6-1 with TRBJ1-2; TRBD1 aligns across 8 bases. V lost 0 bases, J lost 4 bases, and 4 bases stayed unmatched. CDR1 MNHNS and CDR2 SASEGT come from the germline V gene. The CDR3 has 15 residues. The CDR3 DNA sequence: TGTGCCAGCAGTGAAGCCACAGGGGGGGGCTATGGCTACACCTTC. Translating it yields CASSEATGGGYGYTF.

This sequence joins TRBV7-8 and TRBJ2-1; no firm D call. V lost 11 bases and J 0 bases, leaving 11 bases between the germline ends. The CDR3 totals 13 residues. Per germline, CDR1 SGHVS and CDR2 FQNEAQ. This chain's CDR3 is CAATRSSYNEQFF. The CDR3 DNA is TGTGCCGCCACGAGGAGCTCCTACAATGAGCAGTTCTTC.

The chain combines TRBV29-1 with TRBJ2-7; 7 bases match TRBD2. CDR3 size: 14 residues. Per germline, CDR1 SQVTM and CDR2 ANQGSEA. The J segment lost 3 bases and the V segment lost 1 base, leaving 6 bases of the junction unmatched. CDR3 sequence reads: CSVEASGAFYEQYF. The CDR3 bases are TGCAGCGTTGAAGCCAGCGGGGCGTTCTACGAGCAGTACTTC.

The rearrangement links TRBV9 to TRBJ1-5; D not resolved. The CDR3 runs 16 residues. Germline V gives CDR1 SGDLS, CDR2 YYNGEE. The V gene lost 2 bases and the J gene lost 1 base, with 13 bases spanning the gap. The DNA of the CDR3 is TGTGCCAGCAGCGTCGGGAACGGCGGCAGCAATCAGCCCCAGCATTTT. Protein sequence: CASSVGNGGSNQPQHF. The full variable domain, rest sourced from reference TRBV9 and TRBJ1-5, is DSGVTQTPKHLITATGQRVTLRCSPRSGDLSVYWYQQSLDQGLQFLIQYYNGEERAKGNILERFSAQQFPDLHSELNLSSLELGDSALYFCASSVGNGGSNQPQHFGDGTRLSIL.

The rearrangement joins TRBV7-9 to TRBJ2-1, with D perhaps matching TRBD1 (6 bases). CDR1 is SEHNR and CDR2 is FQNEAQ in the germline V gene (reference sequence). Trimming shortened V by 2 bases and J by 3 bases, and 11 bases separated the two germline ends. The CDR3 has 15 residues. The CDR3 coding sequence is TGTGCCAGCAGCTTAATGGGGGCGGGCTACAATGAGCAGTTCTTC. Residues: CASSLMGAGYNEQFF.

The V and J genes are TRBV4-1 and TRBJ1-6; a weak D match, TRBD1 (6 bases). V was pared by 0 bases and J by 7 bases, with 19 bases between. This CDR3 has 18 residues. From germline, CDR1 is MGHRA and CDR2 YSYEKL. CDR3 in DNA: TGCGCCAGCAGCCAAGATCTGCAGGGGAAGGGGCAAAATTCACCCCTCCACTTT. Its translation: CASSQDLQGKGQNSPLHF.

The CDR3 protein is CASSLTGTSGDTQYF. Here the CDR3 DNA reads TGCGCCAGCAGTCTAACCGGGACTAGTGGAGATACGCAGTATTTT. This rearrangement joins TRBV5-1 to TRBJ2-3; TRBD2 aligns across 8 bases. The CDR3 sequence is 15 residues long. With 5 bases clipped from V and 5 bases from J, the junction kept 10 bases outside the gene matches. CDR1 and CDR2 (germline): SGHRS, YFSETQ.

V and J are TRBV5-6 and TRBJ2-5; 8 bases align to TRBD1. CDR1 and CDR2 from the germline V gene are SGHDT and YYEEEE. The ends lost 4 bases at V and 4 bases at J; junction bases unmatched: 9. This CDR3 region has 15 residues. The CDR3 nucleotides read TGTGCCAGCAGCGCGGTAGGGGGGACAGGAGAGACCCAGTACTTC. It is translated as CASSAVGGTGETQYF. Supplemented by reference TRBV5-6 and TRBJ2-5, the full variable domain reads DAGVTQSPTHLIKTRGQQVTLRCSPKSGHDTVSWYQQALGQGPQFIFQYYEEEERQRGNFPDRFSGHQFPNYSSELNVNALLLGDSALYLCASSAVGGTGETQYFGPGTRLLVL.

This sequence joins TRBV7-6 and TRBJ2-7; 7 bases match TRBD2. The CDR3 sequence is 14 residues long. The V gene end was trimmed by 1 base and the J gene end by 7 bases; junction bases not matched to a gene: 7. CDR1 and CDR2 from the germline V gene are SGHVS and FNYEAQ. The CDR3 here is CASSLGAGAGEQYF. CDR3 in DNA: TGTGCCAGCAGCTTAGGTGCGGGAGCAGGGGAGCAGTACTTC.

This sequence joins TRBV4-3 and TRBJ2-3; TRBD2 matches at 8 bases. The CDR3 length is 19 residues. Looked up from germline, CDR1 is LGHNA and CDR2 is YSLEER. Germline trimming cut 1 base from V and 5 bases from J; bases unmatched to any gene: 17. The CDR3 nucleotides are TGCGCCAGCAGCCAAGTAGAGGGGCGGGGGGCGGCCCCTAAAGATACGCAGTATTTT. Protein sequence: CASSQVEGRGAAPKDTQYF.

Note on this clone: Other DNA sequences in the same sample also yield this CDR3. CDR3 bases: TGTGCCAGCTCACCACCGGGACAGGGGACCAGCACAGATACGCAGTATTTT. Translated: CASSPPGQGTSTDTQYF. The chain couples TRBV18 to TRBJ2-3, with TRBD1 matching over 10 bases. After removal of 0 bases from V and 0 bases from J, the junction contained 3 bases not matched to a gene. The CDR3 is 17 residues long. Germline V gene data show CDR1 as KGHSH and CDR2 as LQKENI.

The chain has TRBV19 and TRBJ2-2, with unresolved D. Germline assignment: CDR1 LNHDA and CDR2 SQIVND (reference sequence). The CDR3 loop spans 13 amino acids. V lost 4 bases and J 4 bases, leaving 7 bases between the germline ends. The DNA of the CDR3 is TGTGCCAGTAGTACGCAGGCCACCGGGGAGCTGTTTTTT. Translating it yields CASSTQATGELFF.

A few counts support this clone. The CDR3 region is CASSIGRNEQFF. In nucleotides, the CDR3 is TGTGCCAGTAGTATAGGGCGGAATGAGCAGTTCTTC. V gene TRBV19 combines with J gene TRBJ2-1; the D is unclear. The CDR3 consists of 12 residues. Germline loops: CDR1 LNHDA, CDR2 SQIVND (reference sequence). Trimming removed 1 base at V and 7 bases at J, with 5 bases between.

This chain links TRBV28 with TRBJ2-7, with D unclear. The CDR3 length is 12 residues. From germline, CDR1 is MDHEN and CDR2 SYDVKM. Trimming removed 6 bases from V and 2 bases from J, with 8 bases in between. CDR3 sequence reads: CASRDTAYEQYF. In DNA form, the CDR3 reads TGTGCCAGCAGAGACACGGCCTACGAGCAGTACTTC.

This clone was picked up one time. This CDR3 reads CASSQGGLAANNEQFF. The CDR3 bases are TGTGCCAGCAGCCAAGGGGGACTAGCGGCTAACAATGAGCAGTTCTTC. The rearrangement uses TRBV4-2 and TRBJ2-1, with TRBD2 matching over 11 bases. Germline CDR1 and CDR2: LGHNA and YNFKEQ. Trimming cost V 1 base and J 5 bases; bases outside gene matches: 4. The CDR3 runs to 16 residues.

The rearrangement joins TRBV4-3 to TRBJ2-6; 12 nucleotides line up with TRBD2. Germline assignment: CDR1 LGHNA and CDR2 YSLEER. V gave up 3 bases and J gave up 3 bases; unmatched junction bases: 0. The CDR3 covers 16 residues. CDR3 sequence: CASSQTSGSGANVLTF. CDR3 coding DNA: TGCGCCAGCAGCCAGACTAGCGGGAGTGGGGCCAACGTCCTGACTTTC.

The chain couples TRBV7-2 to TRBJ1-2; D is unclear. Trimming cost V 5 bases and J 4 bases, with 11 bases left between them. Germline values: CDR1 SGHTA, CDR2 FQGNSA. This CDR3 spans 13 amino acids. Here the CDR3 reads CASSQREGYGYTF. The CDR3 DNA follows: TGTGCCAGCAGCCAGAGAGAGGGCTATGGCTACACCTTC.

This clone showed up just once. The V and J genes are TRBV7-2 and TRBJ2-7, with D unclear. The CDR3 consists of 13 residues. The V end was cut by 2 bases, the J end by 4 bases, with 9 bases between. Germline V lookup: CDR1 SGHTA, CDR2 FQGNSA. CDR3 region: CASSLRVRYEQYF. CDR3 sequence (DNA): TGTGCCAGCAGCTTAAGAGTAAGATACGAGCAGTACTTC.

This clone appeared a few times. The chain links TRBV7-3 to TRBJ2-1; 8 positions match TRBD2. The CDR3 contains 16 residues. Trimming took 3 bases from V and 0 from J; bases not matched to a gene: 4. The germline CDR1 and CDR2 sequences are SGHTA and FQGTGA. The CDR3 spells CASSFEGTSSYNEQFF. The CDR3, as DNA: TGTGCCAGCAGCTTCGAAGGGACTAGCTCCTACAATGAGCAGTTCTTC.

This clone was observed once. V and J are TRBV2 and TRBJ1-1; no reliable D call. Trimming stripped 6 bases from V and 1 base from J, with 9 bases between. The CDR3 covers 13 residues. CDR1 is SNHLY, CDR2 FYNNEI, per germline. CDR3 DNA sequence: TGTGCCAGCAGCTACTCCCCGAACACTGAAGCTTTCTTT. Its translation is CASSYSPNTEAFF.

V is TRBV28 and J is TRBJ1-2; no clear D. Germline V gene sequence: CDR1 MDHEN, CDR2 SYDVKM. Trimming shortened V by 2 bases and J by 4 bases, and 8 bases separated the two germline ends. The CDR3 is 13 residues long. The CDR3 DNA sequence: TGTGCCAGCAGTTTACGACTGATCTATGGCTACACCTTC. It translates to CASSLRLIYGYTF.